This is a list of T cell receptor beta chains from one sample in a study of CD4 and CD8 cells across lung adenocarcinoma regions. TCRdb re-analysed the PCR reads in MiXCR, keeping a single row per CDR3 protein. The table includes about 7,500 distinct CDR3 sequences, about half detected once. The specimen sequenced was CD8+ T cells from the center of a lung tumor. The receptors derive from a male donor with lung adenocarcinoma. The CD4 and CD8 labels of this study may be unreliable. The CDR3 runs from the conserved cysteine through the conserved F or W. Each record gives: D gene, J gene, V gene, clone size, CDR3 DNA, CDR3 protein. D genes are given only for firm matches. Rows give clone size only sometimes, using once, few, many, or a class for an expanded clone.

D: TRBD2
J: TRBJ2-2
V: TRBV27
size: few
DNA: TGTGCCAGCAGTTTAAATCTAGCGGGAGTGTTGGCCGGGGAGCTGTTTTTT
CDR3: CASSLNLAGVLAGELFF

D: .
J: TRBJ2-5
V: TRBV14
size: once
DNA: TGTGCCAGCAGCCAAACAGGAGGGGTGGAGACCCAGTACTTC
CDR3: CASSQTGGVETQYF

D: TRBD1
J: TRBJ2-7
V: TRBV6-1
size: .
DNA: TGTGCCAGCGAGGGGGACAGGGTGATCTACGAGCAGTACTTC
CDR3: CASEGDRVIYEQYF

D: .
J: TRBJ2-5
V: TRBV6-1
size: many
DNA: TGTGCCAGTGGAGTGGGCCTAGAGGCGCGAGAGACCCAGTACTTC
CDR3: CASGVGLEARETQYF

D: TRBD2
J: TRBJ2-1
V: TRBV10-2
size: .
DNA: TGCGCCAGCAGTGATCCCGGCTCTAGCGGGAGGTCTCAGCACCGGTTCTTC
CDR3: CASSDPGSSGRSQHRFF

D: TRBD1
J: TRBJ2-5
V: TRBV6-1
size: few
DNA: TGTGCCAGCAGTGATCTAGGACAGGAAGAGACCCAGTACTTC
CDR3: CASSDLGQEETQYF

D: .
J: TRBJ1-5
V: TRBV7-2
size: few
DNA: TGTGCCAGCAGCTTTCCAGGACAGCCCCAGCATTTT
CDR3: CASSFPGQPQHF

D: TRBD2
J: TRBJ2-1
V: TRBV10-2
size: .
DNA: TGCGCCAGCAGTGAAACGTCTAGCGGGAGCTCCTACAATGAGCAGTTCTTC
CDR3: CASSETSSGSSYNEQFF

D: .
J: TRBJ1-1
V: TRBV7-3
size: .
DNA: TGTGCCAGCAGCTTGGGGGCAGGGGCTTACACTGAAGCTTTCTTT
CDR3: CASSLGAGAYTEAFF

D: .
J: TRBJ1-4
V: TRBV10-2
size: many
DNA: TGCGCCAGCAGTCCAACAGGGATAACTAATGAAAAACTGTTTTTT
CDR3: CASSPTGITNEKLFF

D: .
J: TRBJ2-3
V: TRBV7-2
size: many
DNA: TGTGCCAGCAGCTTAGGGCCCAACCCCGCAGATACGCAGTATTTT
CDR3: CASSLGPNPADTQYF

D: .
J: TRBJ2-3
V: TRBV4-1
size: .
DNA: TGCGCCAGCACGGGGCAAACTGGCAAAAATACGCAGTATTTC
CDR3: CASTGQTGKNTQYF

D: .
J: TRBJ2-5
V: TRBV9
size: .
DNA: TGTGCCAGCAGCGGAATAGCGAGGGAGACCCAGTACTTC
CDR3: CASSGIARETQYF

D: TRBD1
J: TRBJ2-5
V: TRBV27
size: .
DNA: TGTGCCAGGTCCGAGGGGGCTCGGGAGACCCAGTACTTC
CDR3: CARSEGARETQYF